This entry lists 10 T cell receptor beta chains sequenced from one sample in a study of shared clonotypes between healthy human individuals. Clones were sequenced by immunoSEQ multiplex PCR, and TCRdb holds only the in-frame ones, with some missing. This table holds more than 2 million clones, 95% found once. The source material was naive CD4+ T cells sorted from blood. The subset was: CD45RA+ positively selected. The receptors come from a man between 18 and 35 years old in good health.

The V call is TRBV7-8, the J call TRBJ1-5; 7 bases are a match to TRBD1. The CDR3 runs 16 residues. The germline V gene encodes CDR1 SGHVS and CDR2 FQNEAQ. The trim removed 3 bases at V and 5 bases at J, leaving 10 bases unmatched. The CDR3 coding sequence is TGTGCCAGCAGCTTGGGCCGACAGGGTTTTTATCAGCCCCAGCATTTT. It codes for CASSLGRQGFYQPQHF.

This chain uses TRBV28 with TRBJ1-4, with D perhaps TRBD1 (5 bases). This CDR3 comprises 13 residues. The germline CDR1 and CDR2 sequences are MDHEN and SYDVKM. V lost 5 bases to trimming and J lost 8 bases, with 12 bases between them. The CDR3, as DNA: TGTGCCAGCAGTGCCGGGACGCGCGAAAAACTGTTTTTT. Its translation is CASSAGTREKLFF.

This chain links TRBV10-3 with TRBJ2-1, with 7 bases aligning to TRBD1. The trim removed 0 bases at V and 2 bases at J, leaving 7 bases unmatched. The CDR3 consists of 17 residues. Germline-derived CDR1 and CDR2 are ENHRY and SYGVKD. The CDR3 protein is CAISESPGQRTYNEQFF. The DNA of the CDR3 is TGTGCCATCAGTGAGTCGCCGGGACAGAGGACCTACAATGAGCAGTTCTTC.

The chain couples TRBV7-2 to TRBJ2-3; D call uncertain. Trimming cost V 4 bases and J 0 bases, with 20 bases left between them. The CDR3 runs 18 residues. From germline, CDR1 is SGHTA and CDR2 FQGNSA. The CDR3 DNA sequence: TGTGCCAGCAGCTCCACCCTAACAGCGCTACGAAGCACAGATACGCAGTATTTT. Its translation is CASSSTLTALRSTDTQYF.

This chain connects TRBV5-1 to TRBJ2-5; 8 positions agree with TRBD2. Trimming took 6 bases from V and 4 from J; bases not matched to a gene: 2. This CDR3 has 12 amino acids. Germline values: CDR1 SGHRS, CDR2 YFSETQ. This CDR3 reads CASTRGGETQYF. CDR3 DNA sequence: TGCGCCAGCACCCGGGGGGGAGAGACCCAGTACTTC.

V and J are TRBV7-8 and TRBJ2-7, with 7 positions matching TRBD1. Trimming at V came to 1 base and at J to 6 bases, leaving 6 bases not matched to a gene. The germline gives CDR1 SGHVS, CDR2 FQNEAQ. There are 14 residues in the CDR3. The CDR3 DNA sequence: TGTGCCAGCAGCTTAGAGACAGGGCTAGGCGAGCAGTACTTC. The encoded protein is CASSLETGLGEQYF.

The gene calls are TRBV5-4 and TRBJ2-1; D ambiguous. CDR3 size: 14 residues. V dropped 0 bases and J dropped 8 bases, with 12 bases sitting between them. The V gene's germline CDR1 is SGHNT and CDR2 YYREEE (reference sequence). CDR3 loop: CASSLGLFIDEQFF. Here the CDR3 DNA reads TGTGCCAGCAGCTTGGGGCTATTTATCGATGAGCAGTTCTTC.

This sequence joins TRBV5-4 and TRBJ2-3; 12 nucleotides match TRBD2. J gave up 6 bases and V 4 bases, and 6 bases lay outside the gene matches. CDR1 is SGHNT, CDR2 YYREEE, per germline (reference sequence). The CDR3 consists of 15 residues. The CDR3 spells CASSPTSGSGDTQYF. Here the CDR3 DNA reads TGTGCCAGCAGCCCGACTAGCGGGAGTGGCGATACGCAGTATTTT.

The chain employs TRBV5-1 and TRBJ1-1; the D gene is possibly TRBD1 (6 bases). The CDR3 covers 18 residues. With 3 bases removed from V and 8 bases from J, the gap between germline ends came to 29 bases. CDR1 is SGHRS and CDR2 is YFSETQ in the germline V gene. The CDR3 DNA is TGCGCCAGCAGCTGGGGGCCCAGGGCGGGTAACCTCGTGGAGGAAGCTTTCTTT. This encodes CASSWGPRAGNLVEEAFF.

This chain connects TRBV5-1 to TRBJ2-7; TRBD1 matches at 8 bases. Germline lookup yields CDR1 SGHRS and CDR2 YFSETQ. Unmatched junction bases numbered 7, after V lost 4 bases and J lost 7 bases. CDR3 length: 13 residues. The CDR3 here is CASSKSRDREQYF. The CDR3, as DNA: TGCGCCAGCAGCAAGTCCCGGGACAGGGAGCAGTACTTC.